Each of the 26 T cell receptor beta chains below was sequenced from the same sample in a study of T cells in Graves' hyperthyroidism and ophthalmopathy. Amplified TCR beta CDR3 regions came from RNA transcripts. A set of HTBI primers served as the primers for a first-round RT-PCR of the TCR CDR3. TCRdb analysed the multiplex PCR reads with MiXCR anew, one entry per CDR3 protein. The sample has about 420,000 distinct CDR3 sequences, 15% to 18% seen once; the top ten hold 7.7%. Sequencing input: blood. The origin of the receptors is a woman aged 18-30 years with Graves' hyperthyroidism.

This clonotype appeared many times. The gene calls are TRBV20-1 and TRBJ1-3; possibly TRBD1 for D (6 bases). Trimming stripped 2 bases from V and 4 bases from J, with 9 bases between. Germline values: CDR1 DFQATT, CDR2 SNEGSKA (reference sequence). The CDR3 spans 13 residues. CDR3 residues: CSARNRAGNTIYF. CDR3 coding DNA: TGCAGTGCTAGAAACAGGGCCGGAAACACCATATATTTT.

The CDR3: CASSPSSDRSEKLFF. Written as DNA, the CDR3 is TGTGCCAGCTCACCCTCGTCGGACAGAAGTGAAAAACTGTTTTTT. This sequence joins TRBV18 and TRBJ1-4, with D maybe TRBD1 (6 bases). This CDR3 spans 15 amino acids. Germline lookup yields CDR1 KGHSH and CDR2 LQKENI. Trimming cost V 3 bases and J 7 bases, with 15 bases left between them.

The chain combines TRBV19 with TRBJ2-1, with 9 nucleotides matching TRBD2. The junction had 6 bases not matched to a gene; V was cut back by 5 bases and J by 7 bases. The CDR3 loop spans 14 amino acids. Germline CDR1 reads LNHDA; CDR2 reads SQIVND (reference sequence). The CDR3 sequence is CASSRGGALNEQFF. CDR3 nucleotide sequence: TGTGCCAGTAGTCGCGGGGGGGCATTAAATGAGCAGTTCTTC.

There are many counts of this clonotype. The chain links TRBV2 to TRBJ2-5, with 7 positions matching TRBD1. Germline assignment: CDR1 SNHLY and CDR2 FYNNEI. There are 14 residues in the CDR3. After removal of 6 bases from V and 1 base from J, the junction contained 5 bases not matched to a gene. CDR3 protein: CASRQWDSQETQYF. The CDR3 DNA reads as TGTGCCAGCAGGCAATGGGACAGCCAAGAGACCCAGTACTTC.

In this sample, this clonotype turned up a few times. A much larger clonotype is one base distant, so this may be a read error. This sequence joins TRBV15 and TRBJ1-5; no definite D call. Germline V gene sequence: CDR1 LNHNV, CDR2 YYDKDF (reference sequence). This CDR3 is built from 17 residues. The CDR3 nucleotides are TGTGCCACCAGCAGATATAAACACTATTCTAGCAATCAGCCCCGGCATTTT. This sequence encodes CATSRYKHYSSNQPRHF.

V usage is TRBV2 and J usage is TRBJ2-1; 9 bases match TRBD2. This CDR3 contains 13 residues. Germline values: CDR1 SNHLY, CDR2 FYNNEI. The trim removed 10 bases at V and 4 bases at J, leaving 5 bases unmatched. In nucleotides, the CDR3 is TGTGCCACCGCTAGCGGGAATTACAATGAGCAGTTCTTC. Residues: CATASGNYNEQFF.

This clonotype was counted many times. The chain combines TRBV5-1 with TRBJ2-4; possibly TRBD1 for D (5 bases). The V end was cut by 4 bases, the J end by 0 bases, with 14 bases between. In germline, CDR1 is SGHRS, CDR2 YFSETQ. The CDR3 extends over 16 amino acids. The CDR3 loop is CASSPGVGLAKNIQYF. As DNA, the CDR3 is TGCGCCAGCAGCCCAGGAGTGGGGCTAGCCAAAAACATTCAGTACTTC.

Many counts were recorded for this clonotype. This rearrangement joins TRBV5-6 to TRBJ2-3; TRBD1 matches at 8 bases. Germline trimming cut 4 bases from V and 2 bases from J; bases unmatched to any gene: 6. Germline-derived CDR1 and CDR2 are SGHDT and YYEEEE. CDR3 size: 15 residues. CDR3 sequence: CASSRPDRVTDTQYF. CDR3 sequence (DNA): TGTGCCAGCAGCAGACCGGACAGGGTCACAGATACGCAGTATTTT.

The J gene is TRBJ2-1, the V gene TRBV19; 10 positions agree with TRBD2. The CDR3 contains 18 residues. Germline V CDR1 and CDR2: LNHDA, SQIVND (reference sequence). V trimming: 5 bases; J trimming: 4 bases; junction bases outside the gene matches: 14. The chain's CDR3 is CASSLELAGLIEYNEQFF. The CDR3 DNA follows: TGTGCCAGTAGTCTGGAACTAGCGGGGCTAATAGAATACAATGAGCAGTTCTTC.

In its sample, this clonotype was seen many times. V and J are TRBV7-9 and TRBJ2-5, with a tentative D call TRBD2 (5 bases). This CDR3 comprises 15 residues. V was pared by 5 bases and J by 5 bases, with 18 bases between. In germline, CDR1 is SEHNR, CDR2 FQNEAQ (reference sequence). The CDR3 nucleotides read TGTGCCAGCAGCCCCTCATCTGGAGCGGTGGAGACCCAGTACTTC. It translates to CASSPSSGAVETQYF.

This clonotype was counted many times. The V and J genes are TRBV13 and TRBJ1-2, with D possibly TRBD1 on 5 matching bases. The CDR3 runs to 13 residues. Germline loops: CDR1 PRHDT, CDR2 FYEKMQ (reference sequence). Trimming shortened V by 6 bases and J by 2 bases, and 10 bases separated the two germline ends. The CDR3 DNA reads as TGTGCCAGCAGTTCGCGGGACAACTATGGCTACACCTTC. Protein product: CASSSRDNYGYTF.

This clonotype has only a few counts. DNA of the CDR3: TGTGCCAGCTCACCCTCAGCGGGGGCCAATCAGCCCCAGCATTTT. Protein product: CASSPSAGANQPQHF. The chain has TRBV18 and TRBJ1-5; D is perhaps TRBD1 (6 bases). Trimming pared 3 bases from V and 3 bases from J, leaving 12 bases between. This CDR3 spans 15 amino acids. Germline V CDR1 and CDR2: KGHSH, LQKENI.

This clonotype was seen ten or more times. This chain uses TRBV5-1 with TRBJ2-1; 10 nucleotides line up with TRBD2. Germline V gene data show CDR1 as SGHRS and CDR2 as YFSETQ. Trimming at V came to 0 bases and at J to 4 bases, leaving 10 bases not matched to a gene. The CDR3 runs 18 residues. The CDR3 spells CASSLVAGGRTVYNEQFF. In DNA form, the CDR3 reads TGCGCCAGCAGCTTGGTAGCGGGGGGCCGTACGGTGTACAATGAGCAGTTCTTC.

This clonotype has ten or more counts. The chain combines TRBV11-1 with TRBJ2-1, with TRBD2 identical over 10 bases. Germline CDR1 is SGHAT and CDR2 is FQDESV (reference sequence). The CDR3 totals 16 residues. The V and J ends lost 1 base and 7 bases, in that order; junction bases with no gene match: 7. The CDR3 loop is CASSLVASGSTNEQFF. The DNA for the CDR3 is TGTGCCAGCAGCTTAGTGGCTAGCGGGAGTACTAATGAGCAGTTCTTC.

This clonotype was detected ten times or more. The chain links TRBV27 to TRBJ2-7; D gene uncertain. Germline CDR1 is MNHEY and CDR2 is SMNVEV (reference sequence). V dropped 2 bases and J dropped 3 bases, with 8 bases sitting between them. CDR3 size: 13 residues. The CDR3 protein is CASSLQPGYEQYF. CDR3 in DNA: TGTGCCAGCAGTTTACAACCTGGCTACGAGCAGTACTTC.

Comment on this clonotype: Compared with germline, one end of the junction differs, possibly owing to a read error. V usage is TRBV6-1 and J usage is TRBJ1-2, with a weak D call TRBD1 (5 bases). The CDR3 is 15 residues long. CDR1 is MNHNS, CDR2 SASEGT, per germline. The CDR3 bases are TGTGCCAGCAATGAAACGCCAGGGCCCAGCTATGGCTACACCTTC. It yields the protein CASNETPGPSYGYTF.

This chain joins TRBV12-3 or TRBV12-4 and TRBJ2-3; D might be TRBD1 or TRBD2, each matching 6 bases. CDR3 length: 17 residues. The V gene lost 8 bases and the J gene lost 0 bases, with 21 bases spanning the gap. This CDR3 reads CASSYEAGTSSTDTQYF. DNA of the CDR3: TGTGCCAGCTCCTACGAGGCGGGGACATCGAGCACAGATACGCAGTATTTT.

The genes are TRBV15 and TRBJ2-3; 10 bases are shared with TRBD2. The CDR3 is made up of 15 amino acids. Per germline, CDR1 LNHNV and CDR2 YYDKDF (reference sequence). The J segment lost 3 bases and the V segment lost 0 bases, leaving 0 bases of the junction unmatched. The CDR3, as DNA: TGTGCCACCAGCAGAGATAGCGGGAGGACAGATACGCAGTATTTT. This codes for CATSRDSGRTDTQYF.

This clonotype was counted ten times or more. The rearrangement joins TRBV12-3 or TRBV12-4 to TRBJ2-7, with 7 positions matching TRBD1. The CDR3 consists of 15 residues. V was pared by 5 bases and J by 0 bases, with 7 bases of the junction left unmatched. DNA for the CDR3: TGTGCCAGCAGTCCCGGGACAGCTAGCTCCTACGAGCAGTACTTC. This codes for CASSPGTASSYEQYF.

In this sample, this clonotype turned up many times. J is TRBJ2-5 and V is TRBV7-9; tentatively, D is TRBD1 (5 bases). Trimming took off 4 bases at V and 5 bases at J, with 14 bases between the two ends. CDR1 SEHNR and CDR2 FQNEAQ come from the germline V gene (reference sequence). CDR3 length equals 14 residues. The CDR3 DNA is TGTGCCAGCAGCTCAGGGCCTTCCTGGGAGACCCAGTACTTC. This sequence encodes CASSSGPSWETQYF.

This clonotype occurred many times. The genes are TRBV28 and TRBJ2-5; no clear D gene. CDR3 size: 11 residues. The germline V gene encodes CDR1 MDHEN and CDR2 SYDVKM. The V and J ends lost 7 bases and 5 bases respectively, with 8 bases between them. DNA for the CDR3: TGTGCCAGCAAGTTTCGGGAGACCCAGTACTTC. Translation gives CASKFRETQYF.

At least ten counts were recorded for this clonotype. This chain connects TRBV19 to TRBJ2-5; D is perhaps TRBD2 (6 bases). The CDR3 runs 14 residues. Trimming shortened V by 5 bases and J by 5 bases, and 15 bases separated the two germline ends. Per the germline V gene, CDR1 is LNHDA and CDR2 is SQIVND (reference sequence). The CDR3: CASSYPGVWETQYF. The CDR3 DNA reads TGTGCCAGTAGTTACCCGGGAGTCTGGGAGACCCAGTACTTC.

This clonotype was observed at least ten times. This sequence joins TRBV11-2 and TRBJ1-2, with 7 bases matching TRBD1. V lost 2 bases and J lost 7; bases outside the gene matches: 10. Germline-derived CDR1 and CDR2 are SGHAT and FQNNGV. The CDR3 contains 15 residues. DNA of the CDR3: TGTGCCAGCAGCTTACACCAGGGGGAGATAGGTGGCTACACCTTC. This codes for CASSLHQGEIGGYTF. The whole variable domain, remainder taken from reference TRBV11-2 and TRBJ1-2, is EAGVAQSPRYKIIEKRQSVAFWCNPISGHATLYWYQQILGQGPKLLIQFQNNGVVDDSQLPKDRFSAERLKGVDSTLKIQPAKLEDSAVYLCASSLHQGEIGGYTFGSGTRLTVV.

In this sample, this clonotype turned up many times. V usage is TRBV11-2 and J usage is TRBJ2-3, with TRBD1 as a possible D gene (6 bases). The V and J ends lost 7 bases and 4 bases respectively, with 12 bases between them. The CDR3 runs to 13 residues. Germline CDR1 is SGHAT and CDR2 is FQNNGV. In nucleotides, the CDR3 is TGTGCCAGCATCACTAACAGGGCAGATACGCAGTATTTT. Translation: CASITNRADTQYF.

This clonotype was counted at least ten times. The chain carries TRBV2 and TRBJ2-3; 11 bases are shared with TRBD1. Germline CDR1 reads SNHLY; CDR2 reads FYNNEI. There are 15 residues in the CDR3. With V trimmed by 8 bases and J by 6 bases, 10 bases remained unmatched. The CDR3 DNA reads as TGTGCCAGCCGCAAGAGGGACAGGGGGTCGGATACGCAGTATTTT. It yields the protein CASRKRDRGSDTQYF.

The chain employs TRBV28 and TRBJ1-1; D uncertain. V lost 8 bases to trimming and J lost 3 bases, with 10 bases between them. CDR1 is MDHEN and CDR2 is SYDVKM in the germline V gene. The CDR3 has 12 amino acids. In DNA, the CDR3 is TGTGCCAGCTCCGACCTATACACTGAAGCTTTCTTT. Residues: CASSDLYTEAFF.